Below, 30 T cell receptor beta chains from the same sample are listed, as sequenced in a study of beta chain features in type 1 diabetes. Reverse transcription of all isolated RNA meant that expressed TCRB transcripts were sequenced. Produced via immunoSEQ multiplex PCR; TCRdb's table is partial and in-frame only. The table has under 300,000 clones, around 26% seen once. Sequencing used central memory CD4+ T cells from blood. Source of these receptors: a man between 25 and 39 years old in good health.

The table lists this clone with a few counts. J is TRBJ1-2 and V is TRBV7-2; maybe TRBD1 (5 bases). The V gene's germline CDR1 is SGHTA and CDR2 FQGNSA. The CDR3 covers 15 residues. V was shortened by 6 bases and J by 2 bases, with 16 bases between the two germline ends. The CDR3 sequence: CASRLGPGQNYGYTF. The CDR3 nucleotides are TGTGCCAGCAGACTAGGGCCAGGGCAAAACTATGGCTACACCTTC.

Remarks on this clone: Other DNA sequences in this sample translate to the same CDR3. V is TRBV29-1 and J is TRBJ2-3; unclear D gene. This CDR3 is 10 amino acids long. Germline CDR1 is SQVTM and CDR2 is ANQGSEA. The ends were cut back, 6 bases at V and 1 base at J, with 2 bases in the middle. The CDR3 spells CSVGTDTQYF. The CDR3 coding sequence is TGCAGCGTAGGCACAGATACGCAGTATTTT.

As concerns this clone: This CDR3 is also generated by other DNA sequences in the sample. The chain carries TRBV7-2 and TRBJ1-1; maybe TRBD1 (6 bases). This CDR3 has 15 amino acids. V lost 5 bases, J lost 1 base, and 14 bases lay in between. CDR1 and CDR2 from the germline V gene are SGHTA and FQGNSA. The CDR3 loop reads CASSQTRGGNTEAFF. CDR3 in DNA: TGTGCCAGCAGCCAAACACGAGGGGGGAACACTGAAGCTTTCTTT.

Only a few counts were recorded for this clone. Other nucleotide sequences from this sample produce the same CDR3. This chain joins TRBV29-1 and TRBJ1-2; the D gene is possibly TRBD1 (5 bases). Deletions cut 6 bases from V and 6 bases from J, with 8 bases between. CDR1 and CDR2 (germline): SQVTM, ANQGSEA. This CDR3 has 10 residues. The DNA of the CDR3 is TGCAGCGTCGGAGGGGATGGCTACACCTTC. This sequence encodes CSVGGDGYTF.

This chain links TRBV29-1 with TRBJ2-2; D tentatively reads TRBD1 or TRBD2 (6 bases each). Germline V gives CDR1 SQVTM, CDR2 ANQGSEA. The CDR3 is 15 residues long. The V gene lost 5 bases and the J gene lost 1 base, with 14 bases spanning the gap. The CDR3 is CSVTPGALNTGELFF. The CDR3 DNA is TGCAGCGTTACCCCGGGGGCCCTGAACACCGGGGAGCTGTTTTTT.

This chain connects TRBV2 to TRBJ2-1; D not resolved. This CDR3 contains 11 residues. Germline V gives CDR1 SNHLY, CDR2 FYNNEI. The V end was cut by 7 bases, the J end by 10 bases, with 11 bases between. DNA of the CDR3: TGTGCCAGCAAAGAAGTGGCCGAGCAGTTCTTC. It yields the protein CASKEVAEQFF.

The chain has TRBV2 and TRBJ2-5, with D unresolved. Trimming stripped 3 bases from V and 0 bases from J, with 5 bases between. CDR3 length equals 13 residues. The germline V gene encodes CDR1 SNHLY and CDR2 FYNNEI. Written as DNA, the CDR3 is TGTGCCAGCAGTGACGGAAACCAAGAGACCCAGTACTTC. Translation gives CASSDGNQETQYF.

The gene calls are TRBV29-1 and TRBJ2-3; TRBD2 matches at 10 bases. This CDR3 has 16 residues. Germline V gene sequence: CDR1 SQVTM, CDR2 ANQGSEA. The V gene end was trimmed by 1 base and the J gene end by 1 base; junction bases not matched to a gene: 5. DNA of the CDR3: TGCAGCGTTGAAGGCGGGACTAGCGTAGGCACAGATACGCAGTATTTT. As protein: CSVEGGTSVGTDTQYF.

This chain connects TRBV6-5 to TRBJ1-2; D remains ambiguous. Deletions cut 0 bases from V and 2 bases from J, with 1 base between. The CDR3 is made up of 12 amino acids. Germline V gene sequence: CDR1 MNHEY, CDR2 SVGAGI. The CDR3 spells CASSYSNYGYTF. Here the CDR3 DNA reads TGTGCCAGCAGTTACTCGAACTATGGCTACACCTTC.

V and J are TRBV30 and TRBJ2-1; D possibly matches TRBD1 or TRBD2 (5 bases each). The CDR3 runs to 12 residues. Trimming took 4 bases from V and 6 from J, leaving 10 bases between them. Germline values: CDR1 GTSNPN, CDR2 SVGIG (reference sequence). CDR3 sequence reads: CAWNWGSNEQFF. The CDR3 region has the DNA TGTGCCTGGAATTGGGGGAGCAATGAGCAGTTCTTC.

The chain uses TRBV7-9 and TRBJ1-6; D is unresolved. V was shortened by 5 bases and J by 7 bases, with 9 bases between the two germline ends. The germline V gene has CDR1 SEHNR and CDR2 FQNEAQ (reference sequence). This CDR3 contains 13 residues. The chain's CDR3 is CASSVMENSPLHF. The CDR3 nucleotides read TGTGCCAGCAGCGTAATGGAGAATTCACCCCTCCACTTT.

This clone was picked up a small number of times. J is TRBJ2-1 and V is TRBV18, with 9 bases that match TRBD2. CDR3 size: 15 residues. CDR1 is KGHSH, CDR2 LQKENI, per germline. With 6 bases clipped from V and 3 bases from J, the junction kept 6 bases outside the gene matches. This CDR3 is CASSLGREGYNEQFF. The CDR3 DNA sequence: TGTGCCAGCTCTCTCGGGCGGGAGGGCTACAATGAGCAGTTCTTC.

This clone was detected a few times. The chain has TRBV15 and TRBJ1-2; D gene unclear. CDR1 and CDR2 from the germline V gene are LNHNV and YYDKDF (reference sequence). Trimming cost V 2 bases and J 2 bases, with 12 bases left between them. The CDR3 has 15 residues. The CDR3 DNA sequence: TGTGCCACCAGCAGACCTATGACCGGGAACTATGGCTACACCTTC. The encoded protein is CATSRPMTGNYGYTF.

This chain connects TRBV18 to TRBJ1-5, with 9 bases matching TRBD1. The CDR3 has 16 residues. Trimming took 6 bases from V and 8 from J; bases not matched to a gene: 14. The germline V gene has CDR1 KGHSH and CDR2 LQKENI. The CDR3 protein is CASSPGQGTAGEPQHF. The CDR3 coding sequence is TGTGCCAGCTCCCCCGGACAGGGGACGGCGGGAGAGCCCCAGCATTTT. Full variable domain (remainder filled in from reference TRBV18 and TRBJ1-5): NAGVMQNPRHLVRRRGQEARLRCSPMKGHSHVYWYRQLPEEGLKFMVYLQKENIIDESGMPKERFSAEFPKEGPSILRIQQVVRGDSAAYFCASSPGQGTAGEPQHFGDGTRLSIL.

The rearrangement links TRBV2 to TRBJ1-2, with a weak D call TRBD1 (6 bases). Germline V gene data show CDR1 as SNHLY and CDR2 as FYNNEI. The CDR3 is 13 residues long. Trimming removed 3 bases at V and 4 bases at J, with 9 bases between. CDR3 in DNA: TGTGCCAGCAGTGAGGGACACATCTATGGCTACACCTTC. Translation: CASSEGHIYGYTF. Using reference TRBV2 and TRBJ1-2 for the parts outside the CDR3, the full variable domain is EPEVTQTPSHQVTQMGQEVILRCVPISNHLYFYWYRQILGQKVEFLVSFYNNEISEKSEIFDDQFSVERPDGSNFTLKIRSTKLEDSAMYFCASSEGHIYGYTFGSGTRLTVV.

The chain employs TRBV11-2 and TRBJ2-5; the D is unclear. Gene TRBJ2-7 matches the end of the DNA better, so the J call may be wrong. The germline V gene has CDR1 SGHAT and CDR2 FQNNGV. This CDR3 is 14 amino acids long. The CDR3 loop reads CASSLDPGLSEQYF. The CDR3 DNA reads as TGTGCCAGCAGCTTAGACCCCGGTTTAAGCGAGCAGTACTTC.

This clone was seen at least ten times. The V and J genes are TRBV29-1 and TRBJ2-7; TRBD1 agrees at 7 bases. Germline-derived CDR1 and CDR2 are SQVTM and ANQGSEA. This CDR3 spans 12 amino acids. J was trimmed by 3 bases and V by 6 bases; bases with no gene match: 5. CDR3 region: CSVSQGVYEQYF. The CDR3 nucleotides read TGCAGCGTGAGTCAGGGGGTCTACGAGCAGTACTTC.

This clone has more than one count but fewer than ten. This rearrangement joins TRBV7-9 to TRBJ1-3; D gene uncertain. V gave up 5 bases and J gave up 0 bases, with 17 bases separating them. There are 17 residues in the CDR3. The V gene's germline CDR1 is SEHNR and CDR2 FQNEAQ (reference sequence). For the CDR3, the DNA is TGTGCCAGCAGCCTAGAGGTATCGGGCAGCTCTGGAAACACCATATATTTT. This translates into CASSLEVSGSSGNTIYF.

V and J are TRBV6-1 and TRBJ2-7; the D is unclear. CDR1 and CDR2 from the germline V gene are MNHNS and SASEGT. The CDR3 runs 13 residues. Trimming left V 5 bases short and J 3 bases short, with 11 bases between. Here the CDR3 DNA reads TGTGCCAGCAGTAGCCAGGCCGGCTACGAGCAGTACTTC. Amino acid sequence: CASSSQAGYEQYF.

This clone has a handful of counts. The CDR3 DNA sequence: TGTGCCATCAGTGAAACTTCCTCGGGAGAGACCCAGTACTTC. Residues: CAISETSSGETQYF. The gene calls are TRBV10-3 and TRBJ2-5; D call uncertain. CDR1 and CDR2 (germline): ENHRY, SYGVKD. V was trimmed by 3 bases and J by 4 bases, leaving 12 bases between them. The CDR3 is made up of 14 amino acids.

About this clone: Other nucleotide sequences in the sample specify the same CDR3. The chain couples TRBV18 to TRBJ2-3; D is unclear. Germline CDR1 and CDR2: KGHSH and LQKENI. Trimming took 1 base from V and 5 from J, leaving 4 bases between them. CDR3 size: 12 residues. CDR3 sequence (DNA): TGTGCCAGCTCACCACTGGTAGATACGCAGTATTTT. Translated: CASSPLVDTQYF.

This chain uses TRBV7-2 with TRBJ2-5; tentative D call: TRBD1 (5 bases). The CDR3 contains 14 residues. CDR1 and CDR2 from the germline V gene are SGHTA and FQGNSA. Trimming shortened V by 6 bases and J by 1 base, and 12 bases separated the two germline ends. CDR3 bases: TGTGCCAGCAGTCAGGGAACTCGCCAAGAGACCCAGTACTTC. This codes for CASSQGTRQETQYF.

The J gene is TRBJ2-5, the V gene TRBV6-1; D gene uncertain. V shed 3 bases and J shed 4 bases, with 9 bases lying between them. In germline, CDR1 is MNHNS, CDR2 SASEGT. CDR3 length equals 13 residues. The CDR3 loop reads CASSDSGRETQYF. The CDR3 DNA reads as TGTGCCAGCAGTGACTCGGGTAGAGAGACCCAGTACTTC.

V and J are TRBV7-9 and TRBJ2-4; tentatively, D is TRBD1 (5 bases). This CDR3 is 14 amino acids long. Germline V gene data show CDR1 as SEHNR and CDR2 as FQNEAQ (reference sequence). Trimming removed 3 bases at V and 9 bases at J, with 15 bases between. CDR3 residues: CASSLLMVQGIQYF. The CDR3 DNA follows: TGTGCCAGCAGCTTGTTAATGGTTCAGGGCATTCAGTACTTC. The full variable domain, its missing parts supplied by reference TRBV7-9 and TRBJ2-4, is DTGVSQNPRHKITKRGQNVTFRCDPISEHNRLYWYRQTLGQGPEFLTYFQNEAQLEKSRLLSDRFSAERPKGSFSTLEIQRTEQGDSAMYLCASSLLMVQGIQYFGAGTRLSVL.

This CDR3 is CASSQVYEVSYEQYF. CDR3 nucleotide sequence: TGCGCCAGCAGCCAAGTGTACGAGGTCTCCTACGAGCAGTACTTC. The V call is TRBV4-3, the J call TRBJ2-7, with D hard to call. The CDR3 extends over 15 amino acids. Per the germline V gene, CDR1 is LGHNA and CDR2 is YSLEER. V was pared by 1 base and J by 0 bases, with 10 bases between.

This clone has just a few counts. This chain uses TRBV7-2 with TRBJ1-6; TRBD1 is a possible D gene (6 bases). The V and J ends lost 7 bases and 6 bases respectively, with 10 bases between them. Looked up from germline, CDR1 is SGHTA and CDR2 is FQGNSA. The CDR3 totals 13 residues. The CDR3 bases are TGTGCCAGCATGGGGGCGGGTAATTCACCCCTCCACTTT. As protein: CASMGAGNSPLHF.

This sequence joins TRBV28 and TRBJ2-7, with D tentatively TRBD1 or TRBD2 (6 bases each). V shed 6 bases and J shed 5 bases, with 20 bases lying between them. The CDR3 is made up of 15 amino acids. The germline V gene encodes CDR1 MDHEN and CDR2 SYDVKM. CDR3 sequence: CASSGGARAVNEQYF. The CDR3, as DNA: TGTGCCAGCAGCGGGGGCGCCAGGGCTGTTAACGAGCAGTACTTC.

The chain uses TRBV29-1 and TRBJ1-1, with a tentative D call TRBD1 (6 bases). The CDR3 has 12 residues. Germline V CDR1 and CDR2: SQVTM, ANQGSEA. Trimming took off 6 bases at V and 4 bases at J, with 12 bases between the two ends. The CDR3 bases are TGCAGCGTGTGGGGGGCGAGCACTGAAGCTTTCTTT. It codes for CSVWGASTEAFF. Variable domain in full (rest from reference TRBV29-1 and TRBJ1-1): SAVISQKPSRDICQRGTSLTIQCQVDSQVTMMFWYRQQPGQSLTLIATANQGSEATYESGFVIDKFPISRPNLTFSTLTVSNMSPEDSSIYLCSVWGASTEAFFGQGTRLTVV.

The rearrangement joins TRBV5-1 to TRBJ1-6; 8 bases are a match to TRBD1. The V segment lost 7 bases and the J segment 5 bases; nucleotides outside the gene matches: 5. This CDR3 spans 14 amino acids. CDR1 and CDR2 (germline): SGHRS, YFSETQ. CDR3 loop: CASRTTGDNSPLHF. The CDR3 DNA reads as TGCGCCAGCCGAACGACAGGGGATAATTCACCCCTCCACTTT.

The chain recombines TRBV20-1 with TRBJ2-1, with unresolved D. Trimming removed 6 bases at V and 9 bases at J, with 12 bases between. The CDR3 has 11 residues. Looked up from germline, CDR1 is DFQATT and CDR2 is SNEGSKA (reference sequence). CDR3 sequence (DNA): TGCAGTGCCGCAGGAGAATCTGAGCAGTTCTTC. Translation: CSAAGESEQFF.